This T cell receptor beta chain was identified in a study of cytomegalovirus exposure and HLA in healthy donors. The study, taken as a whole, reports: Relative to the approximately 700-donor mean, N-insertions were reportedly fewer in an Asian-associated ancestry cluster in a later analysis.

PCR primers comprised 60 Vbeta and 13 Jbeta primers. Sequencing was performed with immunoSEQ multiplex PCR; in TCRdb, only in-frame clones are kept and a portion is missing. The table shows around 200,000 clones, with roughly 87% occurring only once. As regards this clone: Its antigen is not identified.

The V gene end was trimmed by 7 bases and the J gene end by 8 bases; junction bases not matched to a gene: 14. CDR1 SGHRS and CDR2 YFSETQ come from the germline V gene. This CDR3 region has 16 residues. The source is a man in his forties or fifties in good health and CMV-seronegative. The sequenced sample was PBMCs. The rearrangement links TRBV5-1 to TRBJ2-1; TRBD2 agrees at 11 bases. CDR3 in amino acids: CASGLAGGTLRDEQFF. DNA of the CDR3: TGCGCCAGCGGTTTAGCGGGAGGGACCCTAAGGGATGAGCAGTTCTTC. The variable domain in full, completed from reference TRBV5-1 and TRBJ2-1, reads KAGVTQTPRYLIKTRGQQVTLSCSPISGHRSVSWYQQTPGQGLQFLFEYFSETQRNKGNFPGRFSGRQFSNSRSEMNVSTLELGDSALYLCASGLAGGTLRDEQFFGPGTRLTVL.